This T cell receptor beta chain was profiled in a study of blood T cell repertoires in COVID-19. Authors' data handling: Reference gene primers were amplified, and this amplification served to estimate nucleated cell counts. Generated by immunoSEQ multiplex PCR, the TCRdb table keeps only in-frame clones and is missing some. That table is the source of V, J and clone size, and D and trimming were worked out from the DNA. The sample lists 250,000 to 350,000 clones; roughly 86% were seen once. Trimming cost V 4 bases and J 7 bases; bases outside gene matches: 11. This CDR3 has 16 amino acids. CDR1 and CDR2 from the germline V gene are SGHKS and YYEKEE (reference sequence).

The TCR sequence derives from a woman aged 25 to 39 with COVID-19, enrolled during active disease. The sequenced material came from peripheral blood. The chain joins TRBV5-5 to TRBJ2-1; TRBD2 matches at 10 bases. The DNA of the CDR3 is TGTGCCAGCAGCCCCGGACTAGCGGAGTGGAGAAATGAGCAGTTCTTC. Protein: CASSPGLAEWRNEQFF.